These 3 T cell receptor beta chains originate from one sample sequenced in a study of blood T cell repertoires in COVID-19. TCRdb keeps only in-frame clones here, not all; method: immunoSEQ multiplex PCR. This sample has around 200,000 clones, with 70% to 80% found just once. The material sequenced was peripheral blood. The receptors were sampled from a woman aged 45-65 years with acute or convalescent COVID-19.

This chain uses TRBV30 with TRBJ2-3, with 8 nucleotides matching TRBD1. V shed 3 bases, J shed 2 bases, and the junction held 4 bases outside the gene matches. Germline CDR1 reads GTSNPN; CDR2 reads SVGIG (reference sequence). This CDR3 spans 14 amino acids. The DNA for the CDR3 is TGTGCCTGGAGCCAGGGGGCGCTCACAGATACGCAGTATTTT. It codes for CAWSQGALTDTQYF.

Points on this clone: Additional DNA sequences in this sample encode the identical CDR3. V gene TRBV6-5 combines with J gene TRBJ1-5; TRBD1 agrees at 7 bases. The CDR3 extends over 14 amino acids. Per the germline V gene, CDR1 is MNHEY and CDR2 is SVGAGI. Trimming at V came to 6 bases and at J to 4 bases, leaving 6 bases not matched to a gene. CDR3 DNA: TGTGCCAGCAGACCTAGACAGGGAAATCAGCCCCAGCATTTT. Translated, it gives CASRPRQGNQPQHF.

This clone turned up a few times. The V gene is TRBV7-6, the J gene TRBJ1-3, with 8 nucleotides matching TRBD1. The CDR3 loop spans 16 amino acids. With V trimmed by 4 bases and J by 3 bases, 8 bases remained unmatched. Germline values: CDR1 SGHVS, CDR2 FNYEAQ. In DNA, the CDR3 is TGTGCCAGCAGCTCGACAGGGGTGGAGGGTGGAAACACCATATATTTT. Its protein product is CASSSTGVEGGNTIYF.